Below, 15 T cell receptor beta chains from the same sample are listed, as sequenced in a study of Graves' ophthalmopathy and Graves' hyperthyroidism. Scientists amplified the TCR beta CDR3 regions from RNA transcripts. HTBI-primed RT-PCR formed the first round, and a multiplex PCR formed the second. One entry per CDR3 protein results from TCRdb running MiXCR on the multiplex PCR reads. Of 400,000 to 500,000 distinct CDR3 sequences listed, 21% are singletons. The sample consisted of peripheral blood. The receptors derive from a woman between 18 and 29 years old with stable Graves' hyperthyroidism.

The CDR3: CASSQGFGQTTYYEQYF. The CDR3 coding sequence is TGCGCCAGCAGCCAGGGTTTCGGACAGACAACGTACTACGAGCAGTACTTC. The chain links TRBV4-1 to TRBJ2-7; D perhaps matches TRBD1 (6 bases). The CDR3 totals 17 residues. The germline V gene encodes CDR1 MGHRA and CDR2 YSYEKL. The V and J ends lost 3 bases and 3 bases respectively, with 21 bases between them.

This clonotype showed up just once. The chain's CDR3 is CASSLWGQANTEAFF. The CDR3 DNA follows: TGTGCCAGCAGTTTATGGGGACAGGCGAACACTGAAGCTTTCTTT. The chain uses TRBV28 and TRBJ1-1; 8 nucleotides match TRBD1. J gave up 1 base and V 0 bases, and 1 base lay outside the gene matches. Germline V CDR1 and CDR2: MDHEN, SYDVKM. This CDR3 is built from 15 residues. Complete variable domain (other parts from reference TRBV28 and TRBJ1-1): DVKVTQSSRYLVKRTGEKVFLECVQDMDHENMFWYRQDPGLGLRLIYFSYDVKMKEKGDIPEGYSVSREKKERFSLILESASTNQTSMYLCASSLWGQANTEAFFGQGTRLTVV.

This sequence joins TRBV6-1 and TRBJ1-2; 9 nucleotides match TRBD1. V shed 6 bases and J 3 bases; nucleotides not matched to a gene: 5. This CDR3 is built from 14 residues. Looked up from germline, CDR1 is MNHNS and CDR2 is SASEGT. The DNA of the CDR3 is TGTGCCAGCAGGGGACAGGGAAGGGACTATGGCTACACCTTC. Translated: CASRGQGRDYGYTF.

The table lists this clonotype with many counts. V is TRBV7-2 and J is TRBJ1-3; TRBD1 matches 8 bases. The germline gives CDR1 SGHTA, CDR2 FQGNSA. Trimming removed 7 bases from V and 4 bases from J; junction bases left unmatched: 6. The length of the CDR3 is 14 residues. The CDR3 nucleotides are TGTGCCAGCACTTCCGGACAGGGCGGAAACACCATATATTTT. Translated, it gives CASTSGQGGNTIYF.

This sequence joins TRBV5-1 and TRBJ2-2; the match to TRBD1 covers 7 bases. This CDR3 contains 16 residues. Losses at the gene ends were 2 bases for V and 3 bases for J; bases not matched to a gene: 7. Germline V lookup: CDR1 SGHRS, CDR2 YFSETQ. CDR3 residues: CASSLPGQIYTGELFF. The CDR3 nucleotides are TGCGCCAGCAGCTTACCGGGACAGATATACACCGGGGAGCTGTTTTTT.

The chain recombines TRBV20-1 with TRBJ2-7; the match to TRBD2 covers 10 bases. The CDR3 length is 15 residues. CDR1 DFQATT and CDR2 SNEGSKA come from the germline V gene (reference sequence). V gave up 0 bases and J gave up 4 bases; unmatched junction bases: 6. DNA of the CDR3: TGCAGTGCTAGAGATCCTAGCGGGAGAGTTTACGAGCAGTACTTC. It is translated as CSARDPSGRVYEQYF.

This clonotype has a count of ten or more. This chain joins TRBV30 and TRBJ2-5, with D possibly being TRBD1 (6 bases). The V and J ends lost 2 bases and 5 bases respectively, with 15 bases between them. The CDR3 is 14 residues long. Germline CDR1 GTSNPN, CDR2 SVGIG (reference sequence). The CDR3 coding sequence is TGTGCCTGGAGTCTGCCGGGACAAGTGGAGACCCAGTACTTC. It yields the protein CAWSLPGQVETQYF. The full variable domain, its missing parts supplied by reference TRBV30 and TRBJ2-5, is SQTIHQWPATLVQPVGSPLSLECTVEGTSNPNLYWYRQAAGRGLQLLFYSVGIGQISSEVPQNLSASRPQDRQFILSSKKLLLSDSGFYLCAWSLPGQVETQYFGPGTRLLVL.

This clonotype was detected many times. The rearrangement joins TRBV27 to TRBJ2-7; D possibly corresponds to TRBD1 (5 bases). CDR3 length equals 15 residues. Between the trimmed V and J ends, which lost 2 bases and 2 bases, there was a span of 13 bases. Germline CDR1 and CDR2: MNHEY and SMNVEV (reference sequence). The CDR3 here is CASSLRPDKTYEQYF. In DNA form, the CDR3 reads TGTGCCAGCAGTTTACGACCGGACAAAACCTACGAGCAGTACTTC.

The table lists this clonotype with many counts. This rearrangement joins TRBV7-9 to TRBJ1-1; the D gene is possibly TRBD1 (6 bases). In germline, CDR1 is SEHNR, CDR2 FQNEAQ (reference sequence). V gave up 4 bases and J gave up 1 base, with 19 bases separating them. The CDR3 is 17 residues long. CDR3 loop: CASSSPPQDRPNTEAFF. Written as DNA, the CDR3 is TGTGCCAGCAGCTCTCCCCCCCAGGACAGACCGAACACTGAAGCTTTCTTT.

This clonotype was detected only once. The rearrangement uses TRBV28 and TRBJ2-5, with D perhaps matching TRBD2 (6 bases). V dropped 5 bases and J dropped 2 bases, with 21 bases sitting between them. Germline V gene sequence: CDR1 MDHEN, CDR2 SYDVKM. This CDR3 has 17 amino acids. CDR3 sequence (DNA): TGTGCCAGCAGTCCAATTGGGCAGCGGCGGGATCAAGAGACCCAGTACTTC. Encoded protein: CASSPIGQRRDQETQYF.

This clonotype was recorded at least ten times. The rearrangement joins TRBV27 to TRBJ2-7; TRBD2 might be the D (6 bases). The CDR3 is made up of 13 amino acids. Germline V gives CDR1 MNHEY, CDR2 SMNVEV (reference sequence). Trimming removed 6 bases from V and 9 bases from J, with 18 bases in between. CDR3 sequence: CASSRRELLRQYF. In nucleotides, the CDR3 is TGTGCCAGCAGCAGGAGGGAGCTCCTTAGGCAGTACTTC.

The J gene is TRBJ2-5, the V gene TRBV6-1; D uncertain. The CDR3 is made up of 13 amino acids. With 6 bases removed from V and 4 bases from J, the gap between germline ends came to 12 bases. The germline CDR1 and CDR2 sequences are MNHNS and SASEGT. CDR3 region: CASRALSRETQYF. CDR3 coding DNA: TGTGCCAGCAGAGCCCTCAGCCGAGAGACCCAGTACTTC.

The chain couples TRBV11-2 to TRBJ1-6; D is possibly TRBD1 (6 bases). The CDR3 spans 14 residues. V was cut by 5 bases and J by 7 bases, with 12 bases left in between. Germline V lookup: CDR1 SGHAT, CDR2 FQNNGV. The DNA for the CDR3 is TGTGCCAGCAGCCTAAGACAGGAGAATTCACCCCTCCACTTT. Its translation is CASSLRQENSPLHF. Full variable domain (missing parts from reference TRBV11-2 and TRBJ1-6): EAGVAQSPRYKIIEKRQSVAFWCNPISGHATLYWYQQILGQGPKLLIQFQNNGVVDDSQLPKDRFSAERLKGVDSTLKIQPAKLEDSAVYLCASSLRQENSPLHFGNGTRLTVT.

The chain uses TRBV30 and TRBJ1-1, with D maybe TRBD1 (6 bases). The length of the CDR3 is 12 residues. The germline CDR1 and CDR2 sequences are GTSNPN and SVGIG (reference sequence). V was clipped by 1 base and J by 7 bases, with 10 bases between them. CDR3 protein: CAWSGRQVEAFF. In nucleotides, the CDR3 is TGTGCCTGGAGTGGAAGACAGGTTGAAGCTTTCTTT.

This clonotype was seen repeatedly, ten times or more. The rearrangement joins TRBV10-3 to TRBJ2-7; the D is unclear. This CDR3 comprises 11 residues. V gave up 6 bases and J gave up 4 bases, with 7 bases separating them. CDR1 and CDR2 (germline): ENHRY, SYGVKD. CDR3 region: CAIRDPYEQYF. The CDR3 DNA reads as TGTGCCATCAGGGATCCTTACGAGCAGTACTTC.